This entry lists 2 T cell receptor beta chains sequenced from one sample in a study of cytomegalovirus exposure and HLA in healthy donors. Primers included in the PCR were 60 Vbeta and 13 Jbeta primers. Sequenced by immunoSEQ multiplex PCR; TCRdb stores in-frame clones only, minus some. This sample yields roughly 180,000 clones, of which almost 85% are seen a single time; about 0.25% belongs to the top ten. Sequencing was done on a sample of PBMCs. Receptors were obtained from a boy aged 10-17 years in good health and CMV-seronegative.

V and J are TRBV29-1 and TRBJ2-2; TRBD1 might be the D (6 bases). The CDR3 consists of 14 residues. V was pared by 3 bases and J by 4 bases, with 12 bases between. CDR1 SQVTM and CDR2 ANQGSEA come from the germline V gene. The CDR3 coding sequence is TGCAGCGTTGAGATGACAGGCACCACCGGGGAGCTGTTTTTT. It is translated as CSVEMTGTTGELFF.

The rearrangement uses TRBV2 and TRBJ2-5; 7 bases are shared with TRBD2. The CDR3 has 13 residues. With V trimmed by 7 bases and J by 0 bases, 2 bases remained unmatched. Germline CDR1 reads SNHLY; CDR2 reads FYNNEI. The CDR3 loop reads CASIGGYQETQYF. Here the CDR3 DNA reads TGTGCCAGCATCGGGGGGTACCAAGAGACCCAGTACTTC.